The rows below give T cell receptor beta chains drawn from one sample of a study of lymphopenia after photon versus proton radiotherapy. TCRdb keeps only in-frame clones here, not all; method: immunoSEQ multiplex PCR. The table lists approximately 91,000 clones, around 83% of them singletons. Here the sequenced sample was peripheral blood, taken from a patient treated with proton-based radiotherapy. Receptors originate from a man in his sixties with pancreatic cancer. The CDR3 runs from the conserved cysteine through the conserved F or W. D genes are given only for firm matches. Some rows have no size entry. The others give once, few or many, or a class for an expanded clone.

J,length,D,V,size,CDR3,DNA
TRBJ1-1,19,-,TRBV11-3,-,CASSLVTVTAWTRNTEAFF,TGTGCCAGCAGCTTAGTCACGGTCACAGCGTGGACCAGGAACACTGAAGCTTTCTTT
TRBJ1-3,18,-,TRBV11-2,-,CASSLIALGPSSGNTIYF,TGTGCCAGCAGCTTAATTGCGTTGGGACCGAGCTCTGGAAACACCATATATTTT
TRBJ1-1,16,TRBD1,TRBV5-8,-,CASSLFTGERHTEAFF,TGTGCCAGCAGCTTGTTTACAGGGGAGAGGCACACTGAAGCTTTCTTT
TRBJ1-5,15,TRBD1,TRBV15,-,CATSSTGGRRQPQHF,TGTGCCACCAGCTCAACAGGGGGCAGGCGTCAGCCCCAGCATTTT
TRBJ1-1,15,-,TRBV5-6,-,CASSLPTVRNTEAFF,TGTGCCAGCAGCTTGCCCACGGTTCGGAACACTGAAGCTTTCTTT
TRBJ2-1,13,-,TRBV28,once,CASSLSLVNEQFF,TGTGCCAGCAGTTTAAGCCTAGTCAATGAGCAGTTCTTC
TRBJ1-3,14,-,TRBV6-1,once,CASSERSGGNTIYF,TGTGCCAGCAGTGAAAGGTCAGGAGGAAACACCATATATTTT
TRBJ2-3,14,-,TRBV11-3,-,CASSKGSSTDTQYF,TGTGCCAGCAGTAAGGGGTCTAGCACAGATACGCAGTATTTT
TRBJ1-1,12,-,TRBV28,-,CASLQTNTEAFF,TGTGCCAGCCTACAGACGAACACTGAAGCTTTCTTT
TRBJ2-7,13,-,TRBV2,-,CASSVGRFYEQYF,TGTGCCAGCAGCGTAGGCAGGTTCTACGAGCAGTACTTC
TRBJ2-3,17,-,TRBV27,-,CASSPRGIARRTDTQYF,TGTGCCAGCAGTCCCAGGGGAATTGCGAGGCGAACAGATACGCAGTATTTT
TRBJ1-5,12,-,TRBV6-4,-,CASSDSLQPQHF,TGTGCCAGCAGTGACTCACTGCAGCCCCAGCATTTT
TRBJ2-5,13,-,TRBV5-1,-,CASSLVLQETQYF,TGCGCCAGCAGCTTGGTTCTCCAAGAGACCCAGTACTTC
TRBJ2-4,15,TRBD1,TRBV2,-,CASHRDRLAKNIQYF,TGTGCCAGCCACAGGGACAGACTAGCCAAAAACATTCAGTACTTC
TRBJ1-5,16,-,TRBV6-6,few,CASSYSPTGSNQPQHF,TGTGCCAGCAGTTACTCCCCGACGGGTAGCAATCAGCCCCAGCATTTT
TRBJ2-3,19,TRBD2,TRBV15,-,CATSQSRGTSGSNTDTQYF,TGTGCCACCAGCCAAAGTAGAGGGACTAGCGGGAGTAACACAGATACGCAGTATTTT
TRBJ2-7,16,TRBD1,TRBV19,-,CASSQPGQGASPEQYF,TGTGCCAGTAGTCAACCTGGACAGGGGGCTTCCCCCGAGCAGTACTTC
TRBJ2-7,13,-,TRBV5-1,few,CASSLVQGYEQYF,TGCGCCAGCAGCTTAGTCCAGGGCTACGAGCAGTACTTC
TRBJ2-2,14,-,TRBV2,-,CASSLEVDTGELFF,TGTGCCAGCAGTCTGGAGGTGGACACCGGGGAGCTGTTTTTT
TRBJ2-2,15,-,TRBV5-1,-,CASSLGQADTGELFF,TGCGCCAGCAGCTTGGGACAGGCGGACACCGGGGAGCTGTTTTTT
TRBJ2-1,14,-,TRBV5-1,-,CASSLPSVYNEQFF,TGCGCCAGCAGCTTGCCGAGCGTATACAATGAGCAGTTCTTC
TRBJ2-3,15,TRBD2,TRBV29-1,-,CSAGASGRATDTQYF,TGCAGCGCTGGGGCTAGCGGGAGGGCCACAGATACGCAGTATTTT
TRBJ1-2,14,-,TRBV2,-,CASSEAHGVYGYTF,TGTGCCAGCAGTGAAGCACACGGAGTCTATGGCTACACCTTC
TRBJ2-7,14,-,TRBV11-2,-,CASSNSLGHGEQYF,TGTGCCAGCAGCAATAGCCTGGGACATGGGGAGCAGTACTTC
TRBJ1-3,14,-,TRBV14,-,CASSQRSRPNTIYF,TGTGCCAGCAGCCAGCGCAGCCGACCAAACACCATATATTTT
TRBJ1-2,16,-,TRBV27,-,CASRPRGPDGMNGYTF,TGTGCCAGCAGGCCCCGGGGGCCGGATGGGATGAATGGCTACACCTTC
TRBJ2-1,13,-,TRBV15,-,CATSRDPHNEQFF,TGTGCCACCAGCAGAGATCCGCACAATGAGCAGTTCTTC
TRBJ1-1,14,-,TRBV30,once,CAWRSWGRDTEAFF,TGTGCCTGGAGGTCCTGGGGAAGGGACACTGAAGCTTTCTTT
TRBJ2-1,13,TRBD1,TRBV6-4,-,CASRQGPYNEQFF,TGTGCCAGCCGACAGGGTCCTTACAATGAGCAGTTCTTC
TRBJ2-7,15,-,TRBV27,-,CASSLRTPSSYEQYF,TGTGCCAGCAGTCTTCGGACCCCGAGCTCCTACGAGCAGTACTTC
TRBJ1-5,13,-,TRBV6-5,-,CASSPNGNQPQHF,TGTGCCAGCAGTCCAAACGGTAATCAGCCCCAGCATTTT